This T cell receptor (beta chain) was recorded in a study of CD8 T cells in Susac syndrome. Study results and caveats: The authors acknowledged that their TCR sequencing and HLA analysis involved a relatively small number of individuals.

With regard to this clonotype: Its matching antigen is unknown.

RNA, at about 0.45 to 1 ug, was reverse transcribed with random hexamers. Each CDR3 protein gets one entry after TCRdb re-called the immunoSEQ multiplex PCR reads with MiXCR. The table records around 200,000 distinct CDR3 sequences, 85% to 95% of them present only once. V was cut by 2 bases and J by 0 bases, with 11 bases left in between. The V gene's germline CDR1 is SEHNR and CDR2 FQNEAQ (reference sequence). The CDR3 covers 15 residues. Negative isolation yielded the CD8+ and CD4+ T cells, while FACS enriched the TEMRA cells. The rearrangement uses TRBV7-9 and TRBJ2-7; a possible D gene is TRBD1 (6 bases). The sequence was collected from a human donor with Susac syndrome. Sequencing input: CD4+ T cells from PBMCs. The CDR3 is CASSLPTGLSYEQYF. DNA for the CDR3: TGTGCCAGCAGCTTACCTACAGGGCTCTCCTACGAGCAGTACTTC.